This is a list of T cell receptor beta chains from one sample in a study of cytomegalovirus exposure and HLA in healthy donors. Here immunoSEQ multiplex PCR was the method, and the copy in TCRdb shows in-frame clones only, minus some. This sample's clone table lists 53,000 or so clones. The sequencing input was PBMCs. The receptors here all came from a male donor in good health and CMV-seropositive. CDR3s include the opening cysteine and the closing phenylalanine or tryptophan. Each record gives: V gene, J gene, D gene, CDR3 protein, CDR3 DNA. A D gene is named only where the DNA matches it firmly.

TRBV30	TRBJ2-3	-	CAWSTGLSTDTQYF	TGTGCCTGGTCTACAGGACTAAGCACAGATACGCAGTATTTT
TRBV19	TRBJ1-4	-	CASSIASPNEKLFF	TGTGCCAGTAGTATCGCCAGTCCTAATGAAAAACTGTTTTTT
TRBV13	TRBJ2-6	TRBD1	CASSTTGVGANVLTF	TGTGCCAGCAGCACGACAGGGGTTGGGGCCAACGTCCTGACTTTC
TRBV5-6	TRBJ1-1	-	CASSFPTLNTEAFF	TGTGCCAGCAGCTTTCCGACTCTTAACACTGAAGCTTTCTTT
TRBV4-1	TRBJ1-5	-	CASSSPDRQTQHF	TGCGCCAGCAGCAGTCCCGACAGGCAAACCCAGCATTTT
TRBV19	TRBJ1-5	-	CASMGGSQHF	TGTGCCAGTATGGGGGGATCCCAGCATTTT
TRBV10-3	TRBJ2-7	TRBD1	CAAHDRENEQYF	TGTGCCGCACACGACAGGGAGAACGAGCAGTACTTC
TRBV4-3	TRBJ1-6	TRBD1	CASSLDRGRSSYNSPLHF	TGCGCCAGCAGCCTTGACAGGGGACGGAGCTCCTATAATTCACCCCTCCACTTT
TRBV7-8	TRBJ1-1	-	CASSLGAVGSKAFF	TGTGCCAGCAGCTTAGGGGCCGTGGGCAGCAAAGCTTTCTTT
TRBV7-6	TRBJ2-1	-	CASSLGREGAYNEQFF	TGTGCCAGCAGCTTAGGGAGGGAGGGGGCCTACAATGAGCAGTTCTTC
TRBV4-3	TRBJ1-1	-	CASSQVLSGKYTEAFF	TGCGCCAGCAGCCAAGTTTTGTCAGGGAAGTACACTGAAGCTTTCTTT
TRBV7-3	TRBJ2-7	-	CASSLGGGEQYF	TGTGCCAGCAGCTTAGGGGGCGGCGAGCAGTACTTC
TRBV5-1	TRBJ1-1	TRBD1	CASSGRTGGNTEAFF	TGCGCCAGCAGCGGGCGGACAGGGGGGAACACTGAAGCTTTCTTT
TRBV7-9	TRBJ1-4	-	CASSFREDEKLFF	TGTGCCAGCAGCTTTAGGGAGGATGAAAAACTGTTTTTT
TRBV6-1	TRBJ2-7	TRBD1	CASQEPDRISYEQYF	TGTGCCAGCCAGGAACCGGACAGGATCTCCTACGAGCAGTACTTC
TRBV7-9	TRBJ2-2	-	CASSVDTGELFF	TGTGCCAGCAGCGTCGACACCGGGGAGCTGTTTTTT
TRBV29-1	TRBJ1-1	-	CSVEGQGPAEAFF	TGCAGCGTTGAAGGCCAGGGTCCGGCTGAAGCTTTCTTT
TRBV28	TRBJ1-5	-	CASALGGVRNQPQHF	TGTGCCAGCGCCCTGGGAGGGGTCAGGAATCAGCCCCAGCATTTT
TRBV7-9	TRBJ2-1	-	CASSPKFGGLAYNEQFF	TGTGCCAGCAGCCCAAAGTTCGGGGGGCTCGCCTACAATGAGCAGTTCTTC
TRBV4-1	TRBJ1-1	-	CASSQDRGSAEAFF	TGCGCCAGCAGCCAAGATCGAGGATCGGCTGAAGCTTTCTTT